What follows is one TCR beta chain and its context. This entry comes from a study of shared clonotypes between healthy human individuals. Germline CDR1 and CDR2: LGHNA and YSLEER. V lost 0 bases and J 4 bases, leaving 12 bases between the germline ends. The CDR3 loop spans 15 amino acids. This table comes from immunoSEQ multiplex PCR, and its TCRdb copy is limited to in-frame clones, with some not included. Found here are approximately 1,000,000 clones, approximately 80% of them singletons; the top ten hold 0.85% to 1%. The clonotype comes from a man between 18 and 29 years old in good health. Some clones in this sample may be carry-over from other donors' samples. What was sequenced was memory CD4+ T cells from PBMCs. Subset of the sample: CD45RA-negative fraction. V usage is TRBV4-3 and J usage is TRBJ2-5; D is perhaps TRBD1 (6 bases). CDR3 amino acids: CASSQDWGRGETQYF. The CDR3 DNA reads as TGCGCCAGCAGCCAAGACTGGGGGCGCGGAGAGACCCAGTACTTC.